What follows are 27 T cell receptor beta chains derived from one specimen sequenced in a study of Graves' ophthalmopathy and Graves' hyperthyroidism. The study amplified TCR beta CDR3 regions using RNA transcripts. An opening RT-PCR round employed HTBI primers and preceded a second-round multiplex PCR. TCRdb recomputed calls from the multiplex PCR reads with MiXCR, one row per CDR3 protein. This table holds under 350,000 distinct CDR3 sequences, under 20% found once. The sequencing sample was made of peripheral blood. The receptor set was obtained from an adult man with Graves' ophthalmopathy.

This clonotype was picked up a small number of times. This chain links TRBV5-4 with TRBJ2-5; TRBD1 might be the D (6 bases). Germline V gives CDR1 SGHNT, CDR2 YYREEE (reference sequence). Trimming removed 0 bases from V and 4 bases from J, with 13 bases in between. The CDR3 runs 15 residues. CDR3 coding DNA: TGTGCCAGCAGCTTGGGTGGGGCAGGGGTAGAGACCCAGTACTTC. It specifies CASSLGGAGVETQYF.

The genes are TRBV7-6 and TRBJ2-4, with TRBD2 matching 16 bases. The germline V gene has CDR1 SGHVS and CDR2 FNYEAQ. This CDR3 is built from 19 residues. With 5 bases clipped from V and 0 bases from J, the junction kept 7 bases outside the gene matches. CDR3 nucleotide sequence: TGTGCCAGCAGCGCGGGACTAGCGGGAGGGACGCTAGCCAAAAACATTCAGTACTTC. Translating gives CASSAGLAGGTLAKNIQYF.

This clonotype was seen at least ten times. At one boundary the junction diverges from the germline segment, which might be a read error. This sequence joins TRBV29-1 and TRBJ1-6, with TRBD1 matching 9 bases. The CDR3 has 16 residues. CDR1 and CDR2 from the germline V gene are SQVTM and ANQGSEA. CDR3 DNA sequence: TGCAGCGTTCCTCGAAGGGACAGGGAGGATAATTCACCCCTCTACTTT. This codes for CSVPRRDREDNSPLYF.

This clonotype was seen at least ten times. The chain carries TRBV5-1 and TRBJ2-7; D is unresolved. The V gene's germline CDR1 is SGHRS and CDR2 YFSETQ. V dropped 0 bases and J dropped 2 bases, with 9 bases sitting between them. This CDR3 contains 14 residues. The CDR3 reads CASSLALGPYEQYF. The CDR3 DNA follows: TGCGCCAGCAGCTTGGCTCTCGGCCCCTACGAGCAGTACTTC.

This clonotype was detected many times. The J gene is TRBJ2-7, the V gene TRBV7-6, with 7 nucleotides matching TRBD2. Germline CDR1 SGHVS, CDR2 FNYEAQ. Trimming took 0 bases from V and 6 from J; bases not matched to a gene: 11. This CDR3 is 16 amino acids long. This CDR3 is CASSLAPSGFKGEQYF. DNA for the CDR3: TGTGCCAGCAGCTTAGCCCCTAGCGGTTTTAAAGGCGAGCAGTACTTC.

This clonotype was observed at least ten times. The chain combines TRBV7-2 with TRBJ2-1; TRBD2 matches 13 bases. Germline lookup yields CDR1 SGHTA and CDR2 FQGNSA. The CDR3 has 15 residues. Trimming took 3 bases from V and 7 from J; bases not matched to a gene: 3. This chain's CDR3 is CASSFGLAGVNEQFF. In DNA form, the CDR3 reads TGTGCCAGCAGCTTTGGACTAGCGGGAGTTAATGAGCAGTTCTTC.

There are many counts of this clonotype. The genes are TRBV4-1 and TRBJ2-7, with D perhaps TRBD1 (6 bases). CDR3 length: 16 residues. The germline gives CDR1 MGHRA, CDR2 YSYEKL. With 3 bases removed from V and 0 bases from J, the gap between germline ends came to 15 bases. Written as DNA, the CDR3 is TGCGCCAGCAGCCAGGGGGCGGACTTAAGCTCCTACGAGCAGTACTTC. Protein product: CASSQGADLSSYEQYF.

Many counts were recorded for this clonotype. The rearrangement joins TRBV6-5 to TRBJ2-2; a weak D match, TRBD1 (5 bases). The CDR3 consists of 16 residues. Per germline, CDR1 MNHEY and CDR2 SVGAGI. The germline V and J ends were trimmed by 2 bases and 5 bases, with 15 bases remaining between them. The CDR3 sequence: CASSYGQGGRTGELFF. CDR3 DNA: TGTGCCAGCAGTTACGGCCAGGGTGGGCGAACCGGGGAGCTGTTTTTT.

This clonotype occurred many times. This chain links TRBV29-1 with TRBJ2-2; 8 bases are shared with TRBD2. Germline V gene lookup returns CDR1 SQVTM and CDR2 ANQGSEA. V dropped 6 bases and J dropped 5; count of bases not matched to a gene: 8. CDR3 size: 14 residues. The CDR3 loop is CSVAPGRDTGELFF. CDR3 coding DNA: TGCAGCGTGGCTCCCGGGAGGGATACCGGGGAGCTGTTTTTT.

This clonotype has just a few counts. The gene calls are TRBV19 and TRBJ2-2; 8 bases line up with TRBD2. CDR1 and CDR2 from the germline V gene are LNHDA and SQIVND (reference sequence). V lost 5 bases to trimming and J lost 4 bases; unmatched junction nucleotides: 3. The CDR3 runs to 14 residues. As DNA, the CDR3 is TGTGCCAGTAGTGGTACTAGCGGCACCGGGGAGCTGTTTTTT. Protein product: CASSGTSGTGELFF.

This chain links TRBV6-2 or TRBV6-3 with TRBJ1-2; D uncertain. V lost 2 bases to trimming and J lost 7 bases, with 8 bases between them. The length of the CDR3 is 12 residues. Germline-derived CDR1 and CDR2 are MNHEY and SVGEGT. CDR3 amino acids: CASSYRAGGYTF. The CDR3 DNA reads as TGTGCCAGCAGTTACCGGGCCGGTGGCTACACCTTC.

The chain combines TRBV20-1 with TRBJ2-7; D uncertain. Trimming left V 1 base short and J 9 bases short, with 16 bases between. The CDR3 is 13 amino acids. Germline V gene lookup returns CDR1 DFQATT and CDR2 SNEGSKA (reference sequence). Here the CDR3 DNA reads TGCAGTGCTAGAGCAGAGGCAGGATATACGCAGTACTTC. It codes for CSARAEAGYTQYF.

At least ten counts were recorded for this clonotype. The chain employs TRBV12-3 or TRBV12-4 and TRBJ1-5; D remains unclear. V lost 6 bases and J 1 base, leaving 4 bases between the germline ends. The CDR3 has 12 amino acids. The CDR3 nucleotides read TGTGCCAGCAGCCAAAGCAATCAGCCCCAGCATTTT. This gives the protein CASSQSNQPQHF.

This sequence joins TRBV30 and TRBJ1-2; no clear D. Germline CDR1 GTSNPN, CDR2 SVGIG (reference sequence). V was cut by 3 bases and J by 5 bases, with 4 bases left in between. The CDR3 runs to 10 residues. The CDR3 region is CAWRRYGYTF. In nucleotides, the CDR3 is TGTGCCTGGAGACGGTATGGCTACACCTTC.

This clonotype was detected many times. This rearrangement joins TRBV20-1 to TRBJ2-2, with 8 bases matching TRBD1. The V and J ends lost 0 bases and 0 bases, in that order; junction bases with no gene match: 12. Germline CDR1 and CDR2: DFQATT and SNEGSKA (reference sequence). This CDR3 region has 19 residues. CDR3 DNA sequence: TGCAGTGCTAGAGATATTAGGACAGGGCGGAGTGCGAACACCGGGGAGCTGTTTTTT. It is translated as CSARDIRTGRSANTGELFF.

This clonotype has at least ten counts. The chain recombines TRBV25-1 with TRBJ1-1; D is undetermined. V dropped 7 bases and J dropped 3 bases, with 24 bases sitting between them. The germline CDR1 and CDR2 sequences are MGHDK and SYGVNS. The CDR3 has 17 amino acids. The CDR3 nucleotides are TGTGCCAGCACCCTCCCGTGGATGGAGTGGGTTGACACTGAAGCTTTCTTT. Translated, it gives CASTLPWMEWVDTEAFF.

This clonotype occurred a few times. Its ends do not fully match the called genes, so a read error is possible. The rearrangement uses TRBV5-8 and TRBJ1-4; tentative D call: TRBD1 (6 bases). Germline loops: CDR1 SGHTS, CDR2 YDEGEE. This CDR3 comprises 16 residues. The CDR3 nucleotides are TGTGCCAGCAGCTTGGGCGGGACATCGTCTAATGAAAAACTGCTTTTT. Translating it yields CASSLGGTSSNEKLLF.

Comment on this clonotype: One end of the junction does not line up with germline, which may come from a read error. J is TRBJ1-1 and V is TRBV4-2; TRBD1 agrees at 7 bases. The CDR3 has 16 amino acids. The V gene's germline CDR1 is LGHNA and CDR2 YNFKEQ. Written as DNA, the CDR3 is TGTGCCAGCAGCCAAAGCCCGGGACAGATGAACACTGAGGCTTTCTTT. This encodes CASSQSPGQMNTEAFF.

The chain has TRBV6-2 or TRBV6-3 and TRBJ1-1, with D possibly being TRBD1 (5 bases). Trimming removed 6 bases at V and 2 bases at J, with 10 bases between. This CDR3 has 13 amino acids. The germline gives CDR1 MNHEY, CDR2 SVGEGT. The CDR3 loop is CASSPGDNTEAFF. The CDR3 bases are TGTGCCAGCAGCCCCGGGGACAACACTGAAGCTTTCTTT.

In its sample, this clonotype was seen many times. The CDR3 DNA reads TGTGCCTGGAGCCGACTGGACAGAGAGACCCAGTACTTC. This sequence encodes CAWSRLDRETQYF. The chain has TRBV30 and TRBJ2-5; D possibly corresponds to TRBD1 (6 bases). V was shortened by 3 bases and J by 4 bases, with 12 bases between the two germline ends. The germline V gene encodes CDR1 GTSNPN and CDR2 SVGIG (reference sequence). The CDR3 contains 13 residues.

This clonotype appeared many times. CDR3 nucleotide sequence: TGTGCCAGCAGCCTCGGGACTTCCGAGCGTTCACCCCTCCACTTT. Translated: CASSLGTSERSPLHF. This chain connects TRBV11-2 to TRBJ1-6; weak D call: TRBD1 (5 bases). This CDR3 has 15 amino acids. Germline V CDR1 and CDR2: SGHAT, FQNNGV. The germline V and J ends were trimmed by 5 bases and 9 bases, with 17 bases remaining between them.

This clonotype was recorded at least ten times. CDR3 residues: CASSLGAPSSYEQYF. The CDR3 bases are TGCGCCAGCAGCCTTGGGGCACCTAGTAGCTACGAGCAGTACTTC. The rearrangement uses TRBV4-1 and TRBJ2-7; weak D call: TRBD1 (5 bases). This CDR3 comprises 15 residues. Germline V CDR1 and CDR2: MGHRA, YSYEKL. Trimming left V 4 bases short and J 3 bases short, with 16 bases between.

The V and J genes are TRBV6-1 and TRBJ1-1, with D uncertain. The CDR3 contains 11 residues. The ends were cut back, 8 bases at V and 8 bases at J, with 12 bases in the middle. The germline gives CDR1 MNHNS, CDR2 SASEGT. The CDR3 sequence is CASVLIREAFF. CDR3 sequence (DNA): TGTGCCAGCGTGCTGATCAGGGAAGCTTTCTTT.

J is TRBJ2-7 and V is TRBV7-2; D possibly corresponds to TRBD1 (6 bases). Germline assignment: CDR1 SGHTA and CDR2 FQGNSA. V shed 5 bases and J shed 5 bases, with 16 bases lying between them. This CDR3 is 14 amino acids long. The CDR3, as DNA: TGTGCCAGCAGCCTTACGGACAGCCGACACGAGCAGTACTTC. It codes for CASSLTDSRHEQYF.

This sequence joins TRBV5-1 and TRBJ2-5, with 9 bases that match TRBD2. The CDR3 consists of 14 residues. The germline V gene encodes CDR1 SGHRS and CDR2 YFSETQ. V was clipped by 5 bases and J by 4 bases; unmatched bases: 6. CDR3 coding DNA: TGCGCCAGCAGAGGGGTAGCGGGAGTAGAGACCCAGTACTTC. It codes for CASRGVAGVETQYF.

This clonotype occurred many times. The gene calls are TRBV6-2 or TRBV6-3 and TRBJ1-1; 9 nucleotides match TRBD1. Looked up from germline, CDR1 is MNHEY and CDR2 is SVGEGT. The J segment lost 1 base and the V segment lost 2 bases, leaving 11 bases of the junction unmatched. The CDR3 has 18 amino acids. Here the CDR3 DNA reads TGTGCCAGCAGTTACACAAACCTACCGGGACAGGGGAACACTGAAGCTTTCTTT. Translated: CASSYTNLPGQGNTEAFF.

By share, this clonotype counts as medium-sized. The chain combines TRBV6-2 or TRBV6-3 with TRBJ1-2; D gene uncertain. The CDR3 length is 15 residues. Trimming left V 8 bases short and J 6 bases short, with 22 bases between. Germline-derived CDR1 and CDR2 are MNHEY and SVGEGT. This CDR3 is CASAPVQRMAHGYTF. DNA of the CDR3: TGTGCCAGCGCTCCCGTACAGCGAATGGCCCATGGCTACACCTTC.